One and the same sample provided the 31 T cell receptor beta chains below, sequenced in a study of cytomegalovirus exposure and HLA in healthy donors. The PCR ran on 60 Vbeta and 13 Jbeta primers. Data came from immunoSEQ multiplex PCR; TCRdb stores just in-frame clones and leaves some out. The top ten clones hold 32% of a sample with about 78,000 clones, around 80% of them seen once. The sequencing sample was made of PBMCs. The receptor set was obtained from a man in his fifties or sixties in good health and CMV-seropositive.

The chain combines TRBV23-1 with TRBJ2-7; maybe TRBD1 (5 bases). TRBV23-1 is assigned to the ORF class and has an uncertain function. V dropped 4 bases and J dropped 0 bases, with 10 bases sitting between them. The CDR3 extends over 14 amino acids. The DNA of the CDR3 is TGCGCCAGCAGTCTGGGCGACAGCTCCTACGAGCAGTACTTC. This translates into CASSLGDSSYEQYF.

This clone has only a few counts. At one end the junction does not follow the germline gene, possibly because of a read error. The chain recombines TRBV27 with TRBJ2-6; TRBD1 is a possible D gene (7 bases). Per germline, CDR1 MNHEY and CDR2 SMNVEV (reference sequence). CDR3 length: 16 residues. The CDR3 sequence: CASSPIQGTGANGLTF. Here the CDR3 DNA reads TGTGCCAGCAGTCCAATACAGGGGACTGGGGCCAACGGCCTGACTTTC.

The chain's CDR3 is CSAFLEQEQYF. CDR3 DNA sequence: TGCAGCGCTTTTTTGGAGCAAGAACAGTACTTC. The chain joins TRBV29-1 to TRBJ2-7; D remains unclear. Germline V CDR1 and CDR2: SQVTM, ANQGSEA. This CDR3 has 11 residues. The V gene lost 7 bases and the J gene lost 10 bases, with 17 bases spanning the gap.

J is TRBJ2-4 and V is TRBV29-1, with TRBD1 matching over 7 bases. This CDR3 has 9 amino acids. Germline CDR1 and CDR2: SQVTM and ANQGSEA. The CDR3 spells CILTGFGYF. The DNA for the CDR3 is TGCATCCTGACAGGGTTTGGGTACTTC.

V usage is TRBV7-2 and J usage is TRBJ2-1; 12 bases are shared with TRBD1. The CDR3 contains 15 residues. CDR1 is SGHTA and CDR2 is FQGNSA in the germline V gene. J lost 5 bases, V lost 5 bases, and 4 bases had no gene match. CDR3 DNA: TGTGCCAGCAGCCCGGGACAGGGGGCACACAATGAGCAGTTCTTC. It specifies CASSPGQGAHNEQFF.

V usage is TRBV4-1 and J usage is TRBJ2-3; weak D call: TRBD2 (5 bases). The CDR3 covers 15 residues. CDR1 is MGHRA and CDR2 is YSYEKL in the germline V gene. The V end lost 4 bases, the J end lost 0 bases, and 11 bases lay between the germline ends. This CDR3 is CASSPLGPSTDTQYF. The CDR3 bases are TGCGCCAGCAGCCCACTAGGCCCTAGCACAGATACGCAGTATTTT.

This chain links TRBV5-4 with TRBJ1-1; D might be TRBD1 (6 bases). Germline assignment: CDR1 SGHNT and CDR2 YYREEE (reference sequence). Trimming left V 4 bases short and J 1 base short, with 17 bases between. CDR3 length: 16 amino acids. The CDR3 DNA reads TGTGCCAGCAGCACCGGGGGGGGCTCCCCGAACACTGAAGCTTTCTTT. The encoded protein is CASSTGGGSPNTEAFF.

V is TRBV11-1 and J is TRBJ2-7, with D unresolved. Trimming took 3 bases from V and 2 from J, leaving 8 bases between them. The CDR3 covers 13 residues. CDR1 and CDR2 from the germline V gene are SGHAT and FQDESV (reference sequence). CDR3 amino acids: CASSFAEPYEQYF. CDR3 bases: TGTGCCAGCAGCTTTGCAGAACCCTACGAGCAGTACTTC.

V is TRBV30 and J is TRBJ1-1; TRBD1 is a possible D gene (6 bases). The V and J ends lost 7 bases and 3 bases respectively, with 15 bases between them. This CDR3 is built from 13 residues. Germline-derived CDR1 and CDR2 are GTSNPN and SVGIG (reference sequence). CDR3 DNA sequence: TGTGCCTTGATTAACAGGGATGACACTGAAGCTTTCTTT. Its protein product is CALINRDDTEAFF.

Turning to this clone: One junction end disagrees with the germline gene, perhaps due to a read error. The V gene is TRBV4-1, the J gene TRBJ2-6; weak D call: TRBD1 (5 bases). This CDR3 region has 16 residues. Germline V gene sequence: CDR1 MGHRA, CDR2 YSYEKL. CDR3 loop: CASSQEVRSGANGLTF. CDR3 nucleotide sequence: TGCGCCAGCAGCCAAGAAGTTCGGTCTGGGGCCAACGGCCTGACTTTC.

The CDR3 DNA follows: TGTGCCAGCAGCTTGGCACGGGATTGGGGCTACACCTTC. As protein: CASSLARDWGYTF. This chain links TRBV5-6 with TRBJ1-2; D is unclear. The CDR3 sequence is 13 residues long. The germline CDR1 and CDR2 sequences are SGHDT and YYEEEE. V gave up 0 bases and J gave up 8 bases, with 11 bases separating them.

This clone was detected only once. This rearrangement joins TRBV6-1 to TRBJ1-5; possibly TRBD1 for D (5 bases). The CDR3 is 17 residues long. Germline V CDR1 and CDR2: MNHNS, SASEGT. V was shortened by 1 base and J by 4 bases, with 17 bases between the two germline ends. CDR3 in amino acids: CASSEGVGLWGNQPQHF. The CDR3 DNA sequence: TGTGCCAGCAGTGAAGGGGTGGGGCTCTGGGGTAATCAGCCCCAGCATTTT.

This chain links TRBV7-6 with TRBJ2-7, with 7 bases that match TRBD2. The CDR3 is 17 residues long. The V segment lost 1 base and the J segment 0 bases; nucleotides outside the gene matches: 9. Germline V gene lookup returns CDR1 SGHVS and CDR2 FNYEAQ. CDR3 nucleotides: TGTGCCAGCAGCTTAGGCGTCAGCGGGGCGAGCTCCTACGAGCAGTACTTC. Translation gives CASSLGVSGASSYEQYF.

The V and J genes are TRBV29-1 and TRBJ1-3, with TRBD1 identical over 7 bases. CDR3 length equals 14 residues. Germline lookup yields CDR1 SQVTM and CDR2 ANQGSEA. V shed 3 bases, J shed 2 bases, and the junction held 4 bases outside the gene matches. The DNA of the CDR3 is TGCAGCGTTGATGAGGGGGCCACTGGAAACACCATATATTTT. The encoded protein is CSVDEGATGNTIYF.

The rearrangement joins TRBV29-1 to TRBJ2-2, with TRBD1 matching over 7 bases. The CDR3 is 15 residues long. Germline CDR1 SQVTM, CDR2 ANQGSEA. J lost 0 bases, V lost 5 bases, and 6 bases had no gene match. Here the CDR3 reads CSVSITGANTGELFF. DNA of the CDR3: TGCAGCGTTTCAATAACAGGGGCGAACACCGGGGAGCTGTTTTTT.

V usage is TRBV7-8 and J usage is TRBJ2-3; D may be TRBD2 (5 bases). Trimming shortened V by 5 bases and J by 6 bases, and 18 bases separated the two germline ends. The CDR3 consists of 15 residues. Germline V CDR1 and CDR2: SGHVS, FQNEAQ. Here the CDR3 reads CASSPAERPRDTQYF. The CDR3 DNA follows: TGTGCCAGCAGCCCAGCGGAGAGACCAAGGGATACGCAGTATTTT.

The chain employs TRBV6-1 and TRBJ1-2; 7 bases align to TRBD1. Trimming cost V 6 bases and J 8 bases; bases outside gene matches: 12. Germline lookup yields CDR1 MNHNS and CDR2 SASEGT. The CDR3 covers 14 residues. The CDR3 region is CASRTGPRLGGYTF. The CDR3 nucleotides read TGTGCCAGCAGGACAGGGCCAAGGCTTGGGGGCTACACCTTC.

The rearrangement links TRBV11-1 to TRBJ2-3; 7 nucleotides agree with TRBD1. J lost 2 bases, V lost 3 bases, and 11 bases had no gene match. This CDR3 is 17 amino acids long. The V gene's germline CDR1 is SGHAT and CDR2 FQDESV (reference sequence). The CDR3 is CASSLGPEGANTDTQYF. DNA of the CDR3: TGTGCCAGCAGCTTGGGCCCTGAGGGGGCGAACACAGATACGCAGTATTTT.

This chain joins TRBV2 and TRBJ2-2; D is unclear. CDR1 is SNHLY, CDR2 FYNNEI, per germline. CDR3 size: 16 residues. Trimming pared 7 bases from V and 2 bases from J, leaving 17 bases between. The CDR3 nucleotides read TGTGCCAGCACCGATAGGAGCCCCGTAAACACCGGGGAGCTGTTTTTT. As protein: CASTDRSPVNTGELFF.

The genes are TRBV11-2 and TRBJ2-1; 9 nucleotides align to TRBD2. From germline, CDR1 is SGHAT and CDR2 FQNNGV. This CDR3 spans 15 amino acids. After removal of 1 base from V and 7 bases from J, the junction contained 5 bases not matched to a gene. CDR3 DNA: TGTGCCAGCAGCTTAGGGCGGGAGGGAAAAAATGAGCAGTTCTTC. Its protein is CASSLGREGKNEQFF.

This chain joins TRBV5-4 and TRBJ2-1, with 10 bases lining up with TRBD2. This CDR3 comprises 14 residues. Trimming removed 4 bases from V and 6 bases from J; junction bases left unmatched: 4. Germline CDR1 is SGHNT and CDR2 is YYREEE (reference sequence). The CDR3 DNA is TGTGCCAGCAGCCCGCCTAGCGGGAGCAATGAGCAGTTCTTC. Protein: CASSPPSGSNEQFF. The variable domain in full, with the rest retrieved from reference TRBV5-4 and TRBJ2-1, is ETGVTQSPTHLIKTRGQQVTLRCSSQSGHNTVSWYQQALGQGPQFIFQYYREEENGRGNFPPRFSGLQFPNYSSELNVNALELDDSALYLCASSPPSGSNEQFFGPGTRLTVL.

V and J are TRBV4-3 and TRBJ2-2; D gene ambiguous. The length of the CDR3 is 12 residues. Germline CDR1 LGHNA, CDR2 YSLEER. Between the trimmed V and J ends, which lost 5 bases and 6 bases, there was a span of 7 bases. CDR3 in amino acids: CASSGPAGELFF. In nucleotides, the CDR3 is TGCGCCAGCAGCGGCCCCGCCGGGGAGCTGTTTTTT.

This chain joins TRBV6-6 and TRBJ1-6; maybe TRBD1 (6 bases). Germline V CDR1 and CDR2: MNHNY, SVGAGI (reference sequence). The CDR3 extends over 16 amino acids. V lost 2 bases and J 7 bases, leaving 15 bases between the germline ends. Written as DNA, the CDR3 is TGTGCCAGCAGTTACCAATTGGACAGATCAAATTCACCCCTCCACTTT. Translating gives CASSYQLDRSNSPLHF.

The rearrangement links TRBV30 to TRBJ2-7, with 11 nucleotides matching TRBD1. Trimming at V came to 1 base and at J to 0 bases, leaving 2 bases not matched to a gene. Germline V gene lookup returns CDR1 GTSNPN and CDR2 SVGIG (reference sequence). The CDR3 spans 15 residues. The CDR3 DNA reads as TGTGCCTGGAGTGCGGGACAGGGGGTCTCCTACGAGCAGTACTTC. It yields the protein CAWSAGQGVSYEQYF.

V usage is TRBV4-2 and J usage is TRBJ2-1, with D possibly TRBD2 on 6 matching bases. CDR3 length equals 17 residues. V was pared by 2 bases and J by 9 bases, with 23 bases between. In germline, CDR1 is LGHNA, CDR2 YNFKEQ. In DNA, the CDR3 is TGTGCCAGCAGCCAAAGGCCCCTTGTGCTAGAAGCGGGTGAGCAGTTCTTC. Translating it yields CASSQRPLVLEAGEQFF.

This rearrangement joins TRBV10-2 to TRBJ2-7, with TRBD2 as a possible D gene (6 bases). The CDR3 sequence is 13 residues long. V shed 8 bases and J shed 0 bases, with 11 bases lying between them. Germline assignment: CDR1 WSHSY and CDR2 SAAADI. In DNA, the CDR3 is TGCGCCAGCGGACCCGGGAGCTCCTACGAGCAGTACTTC. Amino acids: CASGPGSSYEQYF.

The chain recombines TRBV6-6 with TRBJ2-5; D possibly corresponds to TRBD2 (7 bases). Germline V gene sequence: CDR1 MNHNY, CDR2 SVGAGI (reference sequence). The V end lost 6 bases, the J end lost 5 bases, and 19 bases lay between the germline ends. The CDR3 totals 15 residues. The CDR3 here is CASRGAGEGEETQYF. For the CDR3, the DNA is TGTGCCAGCAGGGGGGCGGGGGAGGGGGAGGAGACCCAGTACTTC.

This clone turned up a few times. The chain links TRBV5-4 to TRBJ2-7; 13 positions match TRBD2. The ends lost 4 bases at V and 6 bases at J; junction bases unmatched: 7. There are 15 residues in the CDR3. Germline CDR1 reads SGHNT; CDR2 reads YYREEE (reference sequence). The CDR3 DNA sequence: TGTGCCAGCAGCGGGGGACTAGCGGGACTGTCCGAGCAGTACTTC. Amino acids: CASSGGLAGLSEQYF.

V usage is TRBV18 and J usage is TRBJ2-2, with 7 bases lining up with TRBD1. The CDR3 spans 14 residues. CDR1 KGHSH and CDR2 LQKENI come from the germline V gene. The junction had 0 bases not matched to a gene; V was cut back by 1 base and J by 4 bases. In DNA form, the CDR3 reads TGTGCCAGCTCACCACGGACAGGCACCGGGGAGCTGTTTTTT. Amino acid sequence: CASSPRTGTGELFF.

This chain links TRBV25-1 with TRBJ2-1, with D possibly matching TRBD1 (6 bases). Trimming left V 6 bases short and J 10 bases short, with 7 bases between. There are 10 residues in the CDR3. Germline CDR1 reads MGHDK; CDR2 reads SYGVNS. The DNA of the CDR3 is TGTGCCAGCAGAGGGGGAGAGCAGTTCTTC. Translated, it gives CASRGGEQFF.

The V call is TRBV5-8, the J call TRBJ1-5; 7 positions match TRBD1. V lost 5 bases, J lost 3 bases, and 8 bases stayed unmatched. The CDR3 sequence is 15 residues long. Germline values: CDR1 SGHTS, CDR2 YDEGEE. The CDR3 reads CASRAWGQSNQPQHF. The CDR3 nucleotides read TGTGCCAGCAGGGCCTGGGGACAGTCCAATCAGCCCCAGCATTTT.